This record concerns one T cell receptor beta chain sequence. This CDR3 has 12 residues. Trimming took 6 bases from V and 4 from J, leaving 6 bases between them. Germline V gene lookup returns CDR1 SEHNR and CDR2 FQNEAQ (reference sequence). Patients were left out if they had other autoimmune diseases, uncontrolled infections, pregnancy or lactation. Diagnosis used clinical symptoms, serum thyroxine, TRAb, thyroid ultrasound and orbital computed tomography. These data come from a study of Graves' ophthalmopathy and Graves' hyperthyroidism. Researchers took RNA transcripts and amplified TCR beta CDR3 regions from them. RT-PCR was first run with HTBI primers, then multiplex PCR in a second round. TCRdb fed the multiplex PCR reads into MiXCR, producing one record per CDR3 protein. In the table there are approximately 700,000 distinct CDR3 sequences, around 40% of which are singletons.

Sequenced material: peripheral blood. The J gene is TRBJ1-4, the V gene TRBV7-9, with D uncertain. The source is an adult man with Graves' ophthalmopathy. CDR3 bases: TGTGCCAGCAGGGTCCGTAATGAAAAACTGTTTTTT. It specifies CASRVRNEKLFF.